The rows below give T cell receptor beta chains drawn from one sample of a study of blood T cell repertoires in COVID-19. The data were produced by immunoSEQ multiplex PCR, yet TCRdb's version contains in-frame clones alone and is incomplete. The data show about 110,000 clones, roughly 85% seen once. Specimen: peripheral blood. These receptors came from a human donor in a cohort sampled during active COVID-19. CDR3s include the opening cysteine and the closing phenylalanine or tryptophan. Each record gives: clone size, J gene, V gene, D gene, CDR3 protein, CDR3 DNA. A D gene is named only where the DNA matches it firmly. Where a row states a size, it is once, few, many or the class of an expanded clone; other rows omit it.

clone_size: -
j_call: TRBJ1-5
v_call: TRBV7-2
d_call: -
cdr3_aa: CASSLRVGGWSNQPQHF
cdr3_nt: TGTGCCAGCAGCTTAAGGGTAGGGGGATGGAGCAATCAGCCCCAGCATTTT

clone_size: -
j_call: TRBJ1-5
v_call: TRBV10-3
d_call: -
cdr3_aa: CAIGLSNQPQHF
cdr3_nt: TGTGCCATCGGACTGAGTAATCAGCCCCAGCATTTT

clone_size: -
j_call: TRBJ2-5
v_call: TRBV28
d_call: -
cdr3_aa: CASSPPGLLRDF
cdr3_nt: TGTGCCAGCAGCCCCCCGGGACTCCTAAGGGACTTC

clone_size: -
j_call: TRBJ2-1
v_call: TRBV20-1
d_call: -
cdr3_aa: CSASPGGRLSSYNEQFF
cdr3_nt: TGCAGTGCTAGTCCGGGGGGCCGCCTGAGCTCCTACAATGAGCAGTTCTTC

clone_size: -
j_call: TRBJ2-3
v_call: TRBV19
d_call: -
cdr3_aa: CASSRVVAGGPTDTQYF
cdr3_nt: TGTGCCAGTAGTAGGGTCGTGGCAGGGGGGCCCACAGATACGCAGTATTTT

clone_size: -
j_call: TRBJ2-1
v_call: TRBV3-1/TRBV3-2
d_call: -
cdr3_aa: CASSLPRGLTNNEQFF
cdr3_nt: TGTGCCAGCAGCCTCCCCAGAGGCCTTACGAACAATGAGCAGTTCTTC

clone_size: -
j_call: TRBJ2-5
v_call: TRBV2
d_call: -
cdr3_aa: CASMRLNRETQYF
cdr3_nt: TGTGCCAGCATGCGCCTAAATCGGGAGACCCAGTACTTC

clone_size: -
j_call: TRBJ2-7
v_call: TRBV6-2/TRBV6-3
d_call: TRBD1
cdr3_aa: CASSYGGQPRGEQYF
cdr3_nt: TGTGCCAGCAGTTACGGGGGACAGCCCCGGGGCGAGCAGTACTTC

clone_size: -
j_call: TRBJ1-2
v_call: TRBV7-2
d_call: TRBD1
cdr3_aa: CAGSKAGGAFYGYTF
cdr3_nt: TGTGCCGGGAGCAAGGCAGGGGGCGCGTTCTATGGCTACACCTTC

clone_size: -
j_call: TRBJ2-1
v_call: TRBV12-3/TRBV12-4
d_call: TRBD2
cdr3_aa: CASRSGGEQFF
cdr3_nt: TGTGCCAGCAGGAGCGGGGGAGAGCAGTTCTTC

clone_size: -
j_call: TRBJ2-3
v_call: TRBV11-2
d_call: -
cdr3_aa: CASSSGLKTDTQYF
cdr3_nt: TGTGCCAGCAGCTCCGGACTAAAAACAGATACGCAGTATTTT

clone_size: -
j_call: TRBJ1-1
v_call: TRBV28
d_call: -
cdr3_aa: CATFSGNTEAFF
cdr3_nt: TGTGCCACCTTCTCGGGTAACACTGAAGCTTTCTTT

clone_size: -
j_call: TRBJ2-5
v_call: TRBV5-4
d_call: -
cdr3_aa: CASSTQTGKETQYF
cdr3_nt: TGTGCCAGCAGCACTCAAACAGGAAAAGAGACCCAGTACTTC

clone_size: -
j_call: TRBJ1-5
v_call: TRBV30
d_call: -
cdr3_aa: CAWSLREGQPQHF
cdr3_nt: TGTGCCTGGAGTCTCAGGGAAGGACAGCCCCAGCATTTT

clone_size: -
j_call: TRBJ1-4
v_call: TRBV18
d_call: -
cdr3_aa: CASSPRATNEKLFF
cdr3_nt: TGTGCCAGCTCACCACGGGCGACTAATGAAAAACTGTTTTTT

clone_size: -
j_call: TRBJ2-1
v_call: TRBV7-3
d_call: -
cdr3_aa: CASSGGSINEQFF
cdr3_nt: TGTGCCAGCAGCGGGGGGAGTATAAATGAGCAGTTCTTC

clone_size: -
j_call: TRBJ1-1
v_call: TRBV6-5
d_call: -
cdr3_aa: CASRKTGPNTEAFF
cdr3_nt: TGTGCCAGCAGGAAGACAGGACCGAACACTGAAGCTTTCTTT

clone_size: -
j_call: TRBJ1-1
v_call: TRBV5-4
d_call: -
cdr3_aa: CASSFFNTEAFF
cdr3_nt: TGTGCCAGCAGCTTCTTCAACACTGAAGCTTTCTTT

clone_size: -
j_call: TRBJ2-3
v_call: TRBV24-1
d_call: TRBD2
cdr3_aa: CATSDEGRTSGGVSPDTQYF
cdr3_nt: TGTGCCACCAGTGATGAAGGTCGGACTAGCGGGGGGGTGAGCCCAGATACGCAGTATTTT

clone_size: -
j_call: TRBJ2-3
v_call: TRBV4-2
d_call: -
cdr3_aa: CASSQGGGDTDTQYF
cdr3_nt: TGTGCCAGCAGCCAAGGGGGCGGGGACACAGATACGCAGTATTTT

clone_size: -
j_call: TRBJ1-1
v_call: TRBV5-4
d_call: -
cdr3_aa: CASRPSGGGSNTEAFF
cdr3_nt: TGTGCCAGCCGACCCTCGGGGGGGGGATCGAACACTGAAGCTTTCTTT

clone_size: -
j_call: TRBJ2-1
v_call: TRBV9
d_call: TRBD2
cdr3_aa: CASSVTLAGGPKVVNEQFF
cdr3_nt: TGTGCCAGCAGCGTGACACTAGCGGGGGGGCCAAAAGTGGTCAATGAGCAGTTCTTC

clone_size: -
j_call: TRBJ2-2
v_call: TRBV19
d_call: -
cdr3_aa: CASSIDTNTGELFF
cdr3_nt: TGTGCCAGTAGTATCGACACAAACACCGGGGAGCTGTTTTTT

clone_size: -
j_call: TRBJ2-1
v_call: TRBV7-2
d_call: TRBD1
cdr3_aa: CASSFGQGAYNEQFF
cdr3_nt: TGTGCCAGCAGCTTCGGACAGGGGGCCTATAATGAGCAGTTCTTC

clone_size: -
j_call: TRBJ2-6
v_call: TRBV20-1
d_call: -
cdr3_aa: CSASRGGTGANVLTF
cdr3_nt: TGCAGTGCAAGTCGAGGGGGAACTGGGGCCAACGTCCTGACTTTC

clone_size: -
j_call: TRBJ2-7
v_call: TRBV15
d_call: -
cdr3_aa: CATSRDRSGQYEQYF
cdr3_nt: TGTGCCACCAGCAGAGATCGAAGTGGGCAGTACGAGCAGTACTTC

clone_size: -
j_call: TRBJ2-1
v_call: TRBV24-1
d_call: TRBD1
cdr3_aa: CATSDSGTANNEQFF
cdr3_nt: TGTGCCACCAGTGACTCCGGGACAGCAAACAATGAGCAGTTCTTC

clone_size: -
j_call: TRBJ2-1
v_call: TRBV27
d_call: TRBD1
cdr3_aa: CASSSGTGGYNEQFF
cdr3_nt: TGTGCCAGCAGTTCCGGGACAGGGGGTTACAATGAGCAGTTCTTC

clone_size: few
j_call: TRBJ2-7
v_call: TRBV6-2/TRBV6-3
d_call: TRBD1
cdr3_aa: CASRYVPGQGYEQYF
cdr3_nt: TGTGCCAGCAGGTACGTCCCGGGACAGGGCTACGAGCAGTACTTC

clone_size: -
j_call: TRBJ1-5
v_call: TRBV4-3
d_call: TRBD1
cdr3_aa: CASSPLLGTGNQPQHF
cdr3_nt: TGCGCCAGCAGCCCCCTTTTGGGGACAGGCAATCAGCCCCAGCATTTT

clone_size: -
j_call: TRBJ2-1
v_call: TRBV21-1
d_call: -
cdr3_aa: CASTISRDRFDNEQFF
cdr3_nt: TGTGCCAGCACCATAAGCCGGGACAGGTTTGACAATGAGCAGTTCTTC

clone_size: -
j_call: TRBJ1-1
v_call: TRBV19
d_call: -
cdr3_aa: CASTLQIRGGPEAFF
cdr3_nt: TGTGCCAGTACCCTCCAAATCCGGGGAGGCCCTGAAGCTTTCTTT

clone_size: -
j_call: TRBJ2-3
v_call: TRBV11-3
d_call: -
cdr3_aa: CASSLAARPGGLSDTQYF
cdr3_nt: TGTGCCAGCAGCTTAGCCGCCCGGCCTGGCGGGCTCTCAGATACGCAGTATTTT

clone_size: -
j_call: TRBJ2-1
v_call: TRBV20-1
d_call: -
cdr3_aa: CSASGGSSYNEQFF
cdr3_nt: TGCAGTGCTAGTGGTGGGAGCTCCTACAATGAGCAGTTCTTC

clone_size: -
j_call: TRBJ1-1
v_call: TRBV2
d_call: -
cdr3_aa: CASRVTGAEAFF
cdr3_nt: TGTGCCAGCAGGGTAACGGGGGCTGAAGCTTTCTTT

clone_size: -
j_call: TRBJ2-7
v_call: TRBV6-6
d_call: -
cdr3_aa: CASREGRTRGYEQYF
cdr3_nt: TGTGCCAGCAGGGAGGGCCGGACGAGGGGCTACGAGCAGTACTTC

clone_size: -
j_call: TRBJ1-2
v_call: TRBV29-1
d_call: TRBD1
cdr3_aa: CSVMDRGDYGYTF
cdr3_nt: TGCAGCGTCATGGACAGGGGAGACTATGGCTACACCTTC

clone_size: -
j_call: TRBJ1-5
v_call: TRBV27
d_call: TRBD1
cdr3_aa: CASSFQGTGGQPQHF
cdr3_nt: TGTGCCAGCAGTTTCCAAGGGACAGGGGGTCAGCCCCAGCATTTT

clone_size: -
j_call: TRBJ2-1
v_call: TRBV6-5
d_call: TRBD2
cdr3_aa: CASSYSGLAKSRQFF
cdr3_nt: TGTGCCAGCAGTTACTCAGGACTAGCGAAGTCCAGGCAGTTCTTC

clone_size: -
j_call: TRBJ2-2
v_call: TRBV11-2
d_call: -
cdr3_aa: CASSRWAGTPNTGELFF
cdr3_nt: TGTGCCAGCAGCCGGTGGGCGGGGACTCCTAACACCGGGGAGCTGTTTTTT

clone_size: -
j_call: TRBJ2-3
v_call: TRBV12-3/TRBV12-4
d_call: TRBD1
cdr3_aa: CASSTGVGTQYF
cdr3_nt: TGTGCCAGCAGTACAGGGGTGGGTACGCAGTATTTT

clone_size: -
j_call: TRBJ2-4
v_call: TRBV6-1
d_call: -
cdr3_aa: CASSESTALAKNIQYF
cdr3_nt: TGTGCCAGCAGTGAAAGCACAGCATTAGCCAAAAACATTCAGTACTTC

clone_size: -
j_call: TRBJ2-7
v_call: TRBV3-1/TRBV3-2
d_call: TRBD1
cdr3_aa: CASSNYGTGAYEQYF
cdr3_nt: TGTGCCAGCAGCAACTACGGGACAGGGGCCTACGAGCAGTACTTC

clone_size: -
j_call: TRBJ1-3
v_call: TRBV15
d_call: -
cdr3_aa: CATSRAGPAGNTIYF
cdr3_nt: TGTGCCACCAGCAGGGCGGGACCGGCGGGAAACACCATATATTTT

clone_size: -
j_call: TRBJ2-2
v_call: TRBV5-1
d_call: TRBD1
cdr3_aa: CASSLQGPSNTGELFF
cdr3_nt: TGCGCCAGCAGCTTACAGGGGCCGTCGAACACCGGGGAGCTGTTTTTT

clone_size: few
j_call: TRBJ2-5
v_call: TRBV6-5
d_call: -
cdr3_aa: CASSYSSPPEGETQYF
cdr3_nt: TGTGCCAGCAGTTACTCGTCACCCCCGGAGGGAGAGACCCAGTACTTC

clone_size: -
j_call: TRBJ1-4
v_call: TRBV7-6
d_call: TRBD1
cdr3_aa: CASSSGQGFEKLFF
cdr3_nt: TGTGCCAGCAGCTCGGGACAGGGCTTCGAAAAACTGTTTTTT

clone_size: -
j_call: TRBJ2-1
v_call: TRBV28
d_call: -
cdr3_aa: CASSRTVLSYNEQFF
cdr3_nt: TGTGCCAGCAGTCGGACAGTGCTCTCCTACAATGAGCAGTTCTTC

clone_size: -
j_call: TRBJ1-1
v_call: TRBV28
d_call: TRBD1
cdr3_aa: CASSRIDRGIPEAFF
cdr3_nt: TGTGCCAGCAGTCGTATCGACAGGGGGATCCCTGAAGCTTTCTTT

clone_size: -
j_call: TRBJ1-5
v_call: TRBV6-5
d_call: -
cdr3_aa: CASRYAGGYSNQPQHF
cdr3_nt: TGTGCCAGCAGGTACGCAGGTGGCTATAGCAATCAGCCCCAGCATTTT

clone_size: -
j_call: TRBJ2-2
v_call: TRBV6-5
d_call: -
cdr3_aa: CASSYSPVEGTGELFF
cdr3_nt: TGTGCCAGCAGTTACTCGCCTGTGGAGGGCACCGGGGAGCTGTTTTTT

clone_size: -
j_call: TRBJ2-3
v_call: TRBV30
d_call: TRBD1
cdr3_aa: CAWSATRTGRADTQYF
cdr3_nt: TGTGCCTGGTCGGCAACAAGGACAGGGAGAGCAGATACGCAGTATTTT